A single sample gave rise to the 14 T cell receptor beta chains below, sequenced in a study of neoadjuvant anti-PD-1 for oral cavity cancer. Clones were read by immunoSEQ multiplex PCR, and TCRdb kept only the in-frame ones, dropping some. The sample holds more than 15,000 clones, roughly 66% seen once. Here the sequenced sample was PBMCs, taken before nivolumab (anti-PD-1) treatment. These receptors were taken from a person between 40 and 79 years old with oral cavity squamous cell carcinoma.

A few counts support this clone. V gene TRBV28 combines with J gene TRBJ2-3; D possibly corresponds to TRBD2 (6 bases). Germline V gene sequence: CDR1 MDHEN, CDR2 SYDVKM. V gave up 8 bases and J gave up 3 bases, with 18 bases separating them. The CDR3 spans 15 residues. The CDR3 DNA reads as TGTGCCAGCCAAGGGCGAGCTAGCGAGACAGATACGCAGTATTTT. Translation: CASQGRASETDTQYF.

The chain couples TRBV5-1 to TRBJ2-7; TRBD1 matches at 9 bases. In germline, CDR1 is SGHRS, CDR2 YFSETQ. CDR3 length: 15 residues. V gave up 3 bases and J gave up 1 base; unmatched junction bases: 5. CDR3 loop: CASSWGGQGSYEQYF. The CDR3 DNA sequence: TGCGCCAGCAGCTGGGGGGGACAGGGATCCTACGAGCAGTACTTC.

The V and J genes are TRBV5-4 and TRBJ2-2; 8 bases agree with TRBD2. J gave up 6 bases and V 6 bases, and 10 bases lay outside the gene matches. The CDR3 is made up of 15 amino acids. Germline values: CDR1 SGHNT, CDR2 YYREEE (reference sequence). Here the CDR3 reads CASIRREDVAGELFF. The CDR3 coding sequence is TGTGCCAGCATCCGGCGGGAGGATGTTGCCGGGGAGCTGTTTTTT.

The rearrangement joins TRBV5-1 to TRBJ1-5; D might be TRBD1 (6 bases). CDR1 SGHRS and CDR2 YFSETQ come from the germline V gene. The germline V and J ends were trimmed by 1 base and 4 bases, with 12 bases remaining between them. The CDR3 loop spans 15 amino acids. In nucleotides, the CDR3 is TGCGCCAGCAGCTTGTCGGGGGGCAGGAATCAGCCCCAGCATTTT. Protein product: CASSLSGGRNQPQHF.

This chain connects TRBV27 to TRBJ2-7, with 8 bases matching TRBD2. V trimming: 1 base; J trimming: 2 bases; junction bases outside the gene matches: 4. This CDR3 contains 15 residues. Per germline, CDR1 MNHEY and CDR2 SMNVEV (reference sequence). CDR3 region: CASSLYPGRAYEQYF. In DNA, the CDR3 is TGTGCCAGCAGTTTATACCCCGGGAGGGCCTACGAGCAGTACTTC.

The V and J genes are TRBV12-5 and TRBJ2-3; possibly TRBD2 for D (6 bases). Trimming removed 3 bases at V and 0 bases at J, with 25 bases between. CDR1 LGHNT and CDR2 FRNRAP come from the germline V gene. This CDR3 region has 20 residues. The CDR3 is CASGLGGRATTRISTDTQYF. CDR3 nucleotides: TGTGCTAGTGGTTTAGGAGGGCGGGCTACCACTCGTATTAGCACAGATACGCAGTATTTT.

This clone occurred a few times. V usage is TRBV7-2 and J usage is TRBJ1-2; maybe TRBD1 (5 bases). This CDR3 comprises 15 residues. Trimming stripped 1 base from V and 8 bases from J, with 17 bases between. The germline V gene has CDR1 SGHTA and CDR2 FQGNSA. CDR3 sequence: CASSLDNRSTGGYTF. CDR3 coding DNA: TGTGCCAGCAGCTTAGATAACAGGTCTACGGGCGGCTACACCTTC.

This chain joins TRBV4-2 and TRBJ1-2, with a tentative D call TRBD1 (6 bases). Trimming stripped 4 bases from V and 0 bases from J, with 15 bases between. Germline V gene sequence: CDR1 LGHNA, CDR2 YNFKEQ. This CDR3 region has 16 residues. For the CDR3, the DNA is TGTGCCAGCAGCCTAGACCAGGGGATAACTAACTATGGCTACACCTTC. As protein: CASSLDQGITNYGYTF.

V usage is TRBV5-5 and J usage is TRBJ1-4; TRBD1 might be the D (6 bases). This CDR3 has 15 residues. Trimming shortened V by 4 bases and J by 3 bases, and 13 bases separated the two germline ends. Germline V gives CDR1 SGHKS, CDR2 YYEKEE (reference sequence). The chain's CDR3 is CASSKEQGANEKLFF. The CDR3 bases are TGTGCCAGCAGCAAAGAACAGGGAGCTAATGAAAAACTGTTTTTT.

The rearrangement links TRBV6-1 to TRBJ1-6; 7 bases fit TRBD1. Looked up from germline, CDR1 is MNHNS and CDR2 is SASEGT. The CDR3 runs 15 residues. J lost 10 bases, V lost 2 bases, and 8 bases had no gene match. The CDR3 loop reads CASSERAGGGSPLHF. The CDR3 DNA follows: TGTGCCAGCAGTGAACGGGCAGGGGGTGGCTCACCCCTCCACTTT.

The chain has TRBV7-8 and TRBJ1-2; a weak D match, TRBD1 (5 bases). The CDR3 is 14 amino acids. V was cut by 5 bases and J by 2 bases, with 12 bases left in between. Germline values: CDR1 SGHVS, CDR2 FQNEAQ. The CDR3 DNA follows: TGTGCCAGCAGCACCCAGGGTTGGAACTATGGCTACACCTTC. It translates to CASSTQGWNYGYTF.

This clone was seen only once. The chain recombines TRBV6-6 with TRBJ2-7, with unresolved D. V gave up 6 bases and J gave up 2 bases, with 11 bases separating them. The CDR3 totals 13 residues. Germline assignment: CDR1 MNHNY and CDR2 SVGAGI (reference sequence). DNA for the CDR3: TGTGCCAGCAGGCCGTTCCGGGCCTACGAGCAGTACTTC. It yields the protein CASRPFRAYEQYF.

This clone has more than one count but fewer than ten. The rearrangement uses TRBV29-1 and TRBJ1-1; D is possibly TRBD1 (6 bases). CDR1 SQVTM and CDR2 ANQGSEA come from the germline V gene. CDR3 length equals 12 residues. Trimming left V 7 bases short and J 7 bases short, with 16 bases between. CDR3 sequence reads: CSGGPMQGEAFF. CDR3 bases: TGCAGCGGGGGGCCGATGCAAGGTGAAGCTTTCTTT. The whole variable domain, remainder taken from reference TRBV29-1 and TRBJ1-1, is SAVISQKPSRDICQRGTSLTIQCQVDSQVTMMFWYRQQPGQSLTLIATANQGSEATYESGFVIDKFPISRPNLTFSTLTVSNMSPEDSSIYLCSGGPMQGEAFFGQGTRLTVV.

This clone turned up a few times. The gene calls are TRBV19 and TRBJ1-1; 8 nucleotides line up with TRBD1. This CDR3 comprises 15 residues. Germline V gene lookup returns CDR1 LNHDA and CDR2 SQIVND (reference sequence). J lost 4 bases, V lost 10 bases, and 14 bases had no gene match. The CDR3 protein is CATRASTGVGTEAFF. The CDR3 region has the DNA TGTGCCACCAGAGCGTCGACAGGGGTCGGCACTGAAGCTTTCTTT.